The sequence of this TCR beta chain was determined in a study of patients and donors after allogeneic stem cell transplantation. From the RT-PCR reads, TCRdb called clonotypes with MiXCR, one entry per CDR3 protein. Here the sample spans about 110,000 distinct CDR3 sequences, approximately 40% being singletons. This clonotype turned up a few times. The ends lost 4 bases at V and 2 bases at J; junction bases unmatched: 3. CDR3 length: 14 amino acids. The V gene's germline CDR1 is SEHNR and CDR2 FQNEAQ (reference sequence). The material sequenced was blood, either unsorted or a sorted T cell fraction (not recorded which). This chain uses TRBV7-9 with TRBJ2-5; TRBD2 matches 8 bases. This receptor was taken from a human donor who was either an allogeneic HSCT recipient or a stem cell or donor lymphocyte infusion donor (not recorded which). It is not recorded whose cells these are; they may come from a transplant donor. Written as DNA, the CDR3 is TGTGCCAGCAGCTCCGGACTAGCTCAAGAGACCCAGTACTTC. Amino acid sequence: CASSSGLAQETQYF.